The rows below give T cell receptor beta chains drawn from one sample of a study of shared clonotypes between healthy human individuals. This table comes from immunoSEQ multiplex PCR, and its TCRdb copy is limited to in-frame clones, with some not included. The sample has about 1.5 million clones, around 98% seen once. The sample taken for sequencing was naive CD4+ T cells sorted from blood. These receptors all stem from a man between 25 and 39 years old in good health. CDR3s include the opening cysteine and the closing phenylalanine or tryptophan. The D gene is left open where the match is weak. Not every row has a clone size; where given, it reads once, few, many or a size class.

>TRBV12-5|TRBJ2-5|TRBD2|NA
CASGFGTSGRETQYF
TGTGCTAGTGGTTTCGGGACTAGCGGGAGGGAGACCCAGTACTTC
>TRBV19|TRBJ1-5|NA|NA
CASSKWSGPLNQPQHF
TGTGCCAGTAGTAAGTGGTCGGGACCTCTAAATCAGCCCCAGCATTTT
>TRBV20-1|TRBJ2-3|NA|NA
CSASFPDTQYF
TGCAGTGCTAGTTTTCCAGATACGCAGTATTTT
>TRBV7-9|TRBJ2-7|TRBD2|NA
CASSLGTSGSRYEQYF
TGTGCCAGCAGCTTAGGTACGAGCGGGAGCCGGTACGAGCAGTACTTC
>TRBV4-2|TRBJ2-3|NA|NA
CASSQVARTASTDTQYF
TGTGCCAGCAGCCAAGTGGCGAGGACAGCAAGCACAGATACGCAGTATTTT
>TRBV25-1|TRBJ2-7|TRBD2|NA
CASRLGLAYEQYF
TGTGCCAGCAGACTGGGACTAGCTTACGAGCAGTACTTC
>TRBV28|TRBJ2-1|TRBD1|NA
CASSYRGRRNEQFF
TGTGCCAGCAGTTACAGGGGGCGTAGGAATGAGCAGTTCTTC
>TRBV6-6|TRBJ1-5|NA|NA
CASSYGAEAQHF
TGTGCCAGCAGTTACGGGGCTGAGGCCCAGCATTTT
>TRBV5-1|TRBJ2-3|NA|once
CASASTGSTDTQYF
TGCGCCAGCGCCTCAACGGGAAGCACAGATACGCAGTATTTT
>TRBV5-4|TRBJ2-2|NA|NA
CASSLGLLSNTGELFF
TGTGCCAGCAGCCTGGGACTCCTTTCGAACACCGGGGAGCTGTTTTTT
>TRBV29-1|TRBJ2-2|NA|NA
CSVVGFPPTTGELFF
TGCAGCGTTGTAGGTTTCCCACCAACCACCGGGGAGCTGTTTTTT
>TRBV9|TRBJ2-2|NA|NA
CASSAISRARNTGELFF
TGTGCCAGCAGCGCCATTTCTCGAGCGCGGAACACCGGGGAGCTGTTTTTT
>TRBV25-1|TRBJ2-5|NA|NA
CASSVMETQYF
TGTGCCAGCAGTGTTATGGAGACCCAGTACTTC
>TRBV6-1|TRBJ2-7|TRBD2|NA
CASAPRTSGAYEQYF
TGTGCCAGCGCCCCCAGGACTAGCGGAGCCTACGAGCAGTACTTC
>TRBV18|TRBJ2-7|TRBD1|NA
CASSPGTGGGYEQYF
TGTGCCAGCTCACCCGGGACAGGGGGAGGGTACGAGCAGTACTTC
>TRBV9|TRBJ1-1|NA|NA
CASSVATATRTEAFF
TGTGCCAGCAGCGTAGCTACAGCAACCCGAACTGAAGCTTTCTTT
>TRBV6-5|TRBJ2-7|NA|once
CASSYFAGQGEQYF
TGTGCCAGCAGTTACTTCGCCGGCCAGGGCGAGCAGTACTTC
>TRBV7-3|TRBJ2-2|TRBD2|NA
CASSRGGGRAIGELFF
TGTGCCAGCAGCCGCGGTGGCGGGAGGGCCATCGGGGAGCTGTTTTTT
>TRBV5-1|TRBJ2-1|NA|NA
CASSPRGMGPYNEQFF
TGCGCCAGCAGCCCCCGGGGGATGGGCCCTTACAATGAGCAGTTCTTC
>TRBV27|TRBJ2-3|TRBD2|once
CASPTRGLAGDRADTQYF
TGTGCCAGCCCAACCCGGGGACTAGCGGGAGATCGGGCAGATACGCAGTATTTT
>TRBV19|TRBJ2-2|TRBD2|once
CASTLGLAGITGELFF
TGTGCCAGTACCCTGGGACTAGCGGGAATAACCGGGGAGCTGTTTTTT
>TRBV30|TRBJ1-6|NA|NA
CAWSREEMGSPLHF
TGTGCCTGGAGTAGGGAGGAGATGGGTTCACCCCTCCACTTT
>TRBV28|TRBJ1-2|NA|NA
CASRALDYGYTF
TGTGCCAGCAGAGCCCTGGATTATGGCTACACCTTC
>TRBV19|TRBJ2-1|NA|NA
CASSMGSNEQFF
TGTGCCAGTAGTATGGGTTCCAATGAGCAGTTCTTC
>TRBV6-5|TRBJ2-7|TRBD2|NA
CASSRPGLAYEQYF
TGTGCCAGCAGCCGACCGGGACTAGCGTACGAGCAGTACTTC
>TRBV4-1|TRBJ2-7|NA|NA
CASSQAGKAGEQYF
TGCGCCAGCAGCCAAGCCGGGAAAGCTGGCGAGCAGTACTTC
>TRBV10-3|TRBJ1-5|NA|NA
CAISRGNQPQHF
TGTGCCATCAGTAGGGGTAATCAGCCCCAGCATTTT
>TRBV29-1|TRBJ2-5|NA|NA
CSVRFRGVQETQYF
TGCAGCGTTCGGTTTCGCGGGGTACAAGAGACCCAGTACTTC
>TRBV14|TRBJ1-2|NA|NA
CASSRSGVANYGYTF
TGTGCCAGCAGCCGCTCTGGGGTCGCTAACTATGGCTACACCTTC